This T cell receptor (beta chain) derives from a study of graft-versus-host responses after intestinal transplantation. Overall study results and limits: Recipient marrow harbored GvH clones, some of which surfaced first in ileum or blood.

CDR3 length equals 15 residues. Trimming took 0 bases from V and 5 from J, leaving 13 bases between them. Germline CDR1 reads SGHNT; CDR2 reads YENEEA. Remarks on this clone: What it recognizes is unknown.

Generated by immunoSEQ multiplex PCR, the TCRdb table keeps only in-frame clones and is missing some. The data contain roughly 93,000 clones, just under 95% of them singletons. The chain carries TRBV11-3 and TRBJ1-1; D not certain. The specimen comprised unstimulated CD8+ T cells sorted from spleen or lymph node cells, sampled before intestinal transplant. The receptor comes from a human donor who received an intestinal transplant. CDR3 bases: TGTGCCAGCAGCTTAGATGGTTCCTCGGGGACTGAAGCTTTCTTT. This codes for CASSLDGSSGTEAFF.